This is a list of T cell receptor beta chains from one sample in a study of sequential checkpoint blockade in melanoma. Assay: immunoSEQ multiplex PCR; the TCRdb copy retains only in-frame clones and omits some. Counted here are under 45,000 clones, just under 85% occurring once; the ten biggest clones make up around 5.8%. Sequenced material: CD8+ T cells sorted from blood (inferred from file names), taken from a patient given nivolumab and ipilimumab in sequence. These TCRs come from a human donor with melanoma. Each CDR3 is given with its conserved first and last residue. A D gene is named only where the DNA matches it firmly. Size is omitted from some rows. Given values are once, few, many or a class for expanded clones.

V,size,length,D,J,CDR3,DNA
TRBV5-4,.,16,TRBD2,TRBJ2-5,CASSLEYGLAEETQYF,TGTGCCAGCAGCTTGGAGTATGGGCTAGCGGAAGAGACCCAGTACTTC
TRBV27,.,15,TRBD2,TRBJ2-3,CASSLGLAGGDTQYF,TGTGCCAGCAGCTTAGGACTAGCGGGAGGGGATACGCAGTATTTT
TRBV4-1,.,14,.,TRBJ2-5,CASSQGQLQETQYF,TGCGCCAGCAGCCAAGGACAGTTACAAGAGACCCAGTACTTC
TRBV6-1,.,15,.,TRBJ2-7,CASSEPGLRGYEQYF,TGTGCCAGCAGTGAGCCGGGACTCCGGGGCTACGAGCAGTACTTC
TRBV28,few,13,.,TRBJ1-4,CASSPRQEEKLFF,TGTGCCAGCAGTCCCCGGCAGGAAGAAAAACTGTTTTTT
TRBV10-2,.,14,.,TRBJ2-1,CASSEWGDYNEQFF,TGCGCCAGCAGTGAATGGGGGGACTACAATGAGCAGTTCTTC
TRBV19,.,15,TRBD1,TRBJ1-2,CASSWTGIANYGYTF,TGTGCCAGTAGTTGGACAGGGATAGCTAACTATGGCTACACCTTC
TRBV7-9,few,17,TRBD1,TRBJ1-4,CASSSKGQGRANEKLFF,TGTGCCAGCAGCTCGAAAGGACAGGGGCGAGCTAATGAAAAACTGTTTTTT
TRBV6-1,.,17,TRBD1,TRBJ1-4,CASSVRDSVSSNEKLFF,TGTGCCAGCAGTGTAAGGGACAGCGTTTCCTCTAATGAAAAACTGTTTTTT
TRBV5-1,.,15,TRBD1,TRBJ2-7,CASRPTGDARYEQYF,TGCGCCAGCAGACCAACAGGGGACGCGCGCTACGAGCAGTACTTC
TRBV9,few,15,TRBD1,TRBJ2-7,CASSVGPGGNNEQYF,TGTGCCAGCAGCGTAGGGCCAGGGGGCAACAACGAGCAGTACTTC
TRBV7-9,.,17,TRBD2,TRBJ2-2,CASSSPSGGINTGELFF,TGTGCCAGCAGCTCCCCTAGCGGGGGGATAAACACCGGGGAGCTGTTTTTT
TRBV7-9,.,14,.,TRBJ2-3,CASSYTGESDTQYF,TGTGCCAGCAGCTACACGGGGGAGTCGGATACGCAGTATTTT
TRBV27,few,13,.,TRBJ2-2,CASSQTGTGELFF,TGTGCCAGCAGCCAGACCGGGACCGGGGAGCTGTTTTTT
TRBV29-1,.,12,.,TRBJ1-1,CSVVRLNTEAFF,TGCAGCGTTGTCAGGCTCAACACTGAAGCTTTCTTT
TRBV5-6,.,16,.,TRBJ2-3,CASSFPARGSTDTQYF,TGTGCCAGCAGCTTCCCAGCCCGGGGAAGCACAGATACGCAGTATTTT
TRBV7-8,.,20,TRBD1,TRBJ2-7,CASSSRFPGQVAATHWEQYF,TGTGCCAGCAGCTCCCGCTTTCCGGGACAGGTGGCGGCGACTCACTGGGAGCAGTACTTC
TRBV7-6,.,14,.,TRBJ1-4,CASSSGATNEKLFF,TGTGCCAGCAGCTCGGGGGCAACTAATGAAAAACTGTTTTTT
TRBV28,.,15,TRBD2,TRBJ2-3,CASRRTSGRADTQYF,TGTGCCAGCAGACGGACTAGCGGAAGGGCGGATACGCAGTATTTT
TRBV6-1,.,14,.,TRBJ1-2,CASRPRGGHYGYTF,TGTGCCAGCAGACCTCGGGGGGGCCACTATGGCTACACCTTC
TRBV7-9,.,12,.,TRBJ2-7,CASSFQGWEQYF,TGTGCCAGCAGCTTCCAGGGATGGGAGCAGTACTTC
TRBV6-1,once,15,.,TRBJ2-5,CASSLHPGTEETQYF,TGTGCCAGCAGTCTACACCCCGGGACTGAAGAGACCCAGTACTTC
TRBV28,.,16,TRBD2,TRBJ2-2,CASSGPGTSGTGELFF,TGTGCCAGCAGTGGGCCCGGGACTAGCGGCACCGGGGAGCTGTTTTTT
TRBV21-1,.,15,.,TRBJ1-2,CASSKVRQGDYGYTF,TGTGCCAGCAGCAAAGTCCGGCAGGGCGACTATGGCTACACCTTC